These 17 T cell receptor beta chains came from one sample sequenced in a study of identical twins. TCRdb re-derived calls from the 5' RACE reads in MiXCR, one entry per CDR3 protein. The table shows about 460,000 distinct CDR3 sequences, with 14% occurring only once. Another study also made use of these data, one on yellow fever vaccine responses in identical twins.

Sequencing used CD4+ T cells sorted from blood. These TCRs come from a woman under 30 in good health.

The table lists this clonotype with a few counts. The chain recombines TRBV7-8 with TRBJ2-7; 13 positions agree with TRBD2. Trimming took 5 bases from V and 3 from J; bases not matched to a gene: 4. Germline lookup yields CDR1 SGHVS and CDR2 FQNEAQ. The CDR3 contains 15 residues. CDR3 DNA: TGTGCCAGCAGCCGGACTAGCGGGGGCATCTACGAGCAGTACTTC. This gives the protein CASSRTSGGIYEQYF.

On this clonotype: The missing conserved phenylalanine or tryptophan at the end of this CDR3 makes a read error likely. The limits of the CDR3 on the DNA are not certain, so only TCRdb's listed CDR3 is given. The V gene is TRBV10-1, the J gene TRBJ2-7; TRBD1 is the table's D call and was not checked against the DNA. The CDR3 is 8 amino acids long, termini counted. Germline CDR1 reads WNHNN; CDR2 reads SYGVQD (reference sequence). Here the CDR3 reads CASSESPI.

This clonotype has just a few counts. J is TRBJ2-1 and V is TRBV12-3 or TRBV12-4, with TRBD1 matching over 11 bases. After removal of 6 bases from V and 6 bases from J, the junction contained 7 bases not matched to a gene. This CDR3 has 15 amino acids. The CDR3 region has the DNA TGTGCCAGCAGGACCGCCGGGACAGGGGGCAATGAGCAGTTCTTC. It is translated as CASRTAGTGGNEQFF.

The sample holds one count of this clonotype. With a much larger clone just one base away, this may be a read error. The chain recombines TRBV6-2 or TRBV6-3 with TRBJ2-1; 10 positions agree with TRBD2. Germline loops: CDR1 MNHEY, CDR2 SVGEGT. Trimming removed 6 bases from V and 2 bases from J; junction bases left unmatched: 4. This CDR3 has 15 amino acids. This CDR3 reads CASSYSGRTYNEQFF. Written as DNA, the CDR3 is TGTGCCAGCAGCTATAGCGGGAGGACCTACAATGAGCAGTTCTTC.

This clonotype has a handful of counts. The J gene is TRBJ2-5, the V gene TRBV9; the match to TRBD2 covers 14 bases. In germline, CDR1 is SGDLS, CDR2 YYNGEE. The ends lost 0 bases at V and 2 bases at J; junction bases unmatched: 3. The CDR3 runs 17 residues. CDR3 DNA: TGTGCCAGCAGCGTAGCGACTAGCGGGGGGGATCAAGAGACCCAGTACTTC. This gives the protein CASSVATSGGDQETQYF.

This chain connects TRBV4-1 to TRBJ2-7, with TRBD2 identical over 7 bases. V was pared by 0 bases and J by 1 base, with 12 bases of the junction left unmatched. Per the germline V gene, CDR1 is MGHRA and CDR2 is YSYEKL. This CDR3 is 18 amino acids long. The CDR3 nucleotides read TGCGCCAGCAGCCAAGATAGCGGGCGCACTCGGACGTCCTACGAGCAGTACTTC. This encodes CASSQDSGRTRTSYEQYF.

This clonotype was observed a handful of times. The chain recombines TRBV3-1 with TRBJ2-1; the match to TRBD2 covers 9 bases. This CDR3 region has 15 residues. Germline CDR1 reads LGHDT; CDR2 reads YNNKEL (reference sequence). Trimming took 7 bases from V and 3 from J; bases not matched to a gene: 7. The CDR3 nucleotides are TGTGCCAGCAAAGCGCGCGGGGGGGTCTACAATGAGCAGTTCTTC. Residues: CASKARGGVYNEQFF.

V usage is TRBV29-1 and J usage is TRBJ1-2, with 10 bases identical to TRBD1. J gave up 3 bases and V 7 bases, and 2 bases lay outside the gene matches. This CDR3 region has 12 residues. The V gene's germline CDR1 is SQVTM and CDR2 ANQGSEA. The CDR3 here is CSGQGADYGYTF. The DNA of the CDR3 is TGCAGCGGACAGGGGGCAGACTATGGCTACACCTTC.

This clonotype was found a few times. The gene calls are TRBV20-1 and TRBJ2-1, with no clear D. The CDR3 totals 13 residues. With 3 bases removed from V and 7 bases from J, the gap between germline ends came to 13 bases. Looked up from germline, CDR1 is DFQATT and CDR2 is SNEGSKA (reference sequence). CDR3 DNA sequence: TGCAGTGCTAGTCCCCCCGCCGGGAATGAGCAGTTCTTC. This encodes CSASPPAGNEQFF.

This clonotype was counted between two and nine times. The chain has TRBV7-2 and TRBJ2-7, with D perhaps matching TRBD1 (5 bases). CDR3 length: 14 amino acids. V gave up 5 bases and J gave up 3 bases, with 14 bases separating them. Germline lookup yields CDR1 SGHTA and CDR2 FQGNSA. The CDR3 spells CASSLGHLNYEQYF. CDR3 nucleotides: TGTGCCAGCAGCCTCGGACACCTCAACTACGAGCAGTACTTC.

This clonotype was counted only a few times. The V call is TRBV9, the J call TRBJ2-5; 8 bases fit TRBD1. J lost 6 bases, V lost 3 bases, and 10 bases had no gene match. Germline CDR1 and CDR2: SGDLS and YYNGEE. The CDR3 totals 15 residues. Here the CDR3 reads CASSGQGMGQQTQYF. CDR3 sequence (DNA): TGTGCCAGCAGCGGACAGGGGATGGGGCAGCAGACCCAGTACTTC.

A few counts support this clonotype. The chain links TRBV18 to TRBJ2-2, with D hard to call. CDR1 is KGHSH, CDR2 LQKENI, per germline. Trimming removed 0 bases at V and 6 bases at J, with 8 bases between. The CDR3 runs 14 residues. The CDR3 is CASSPPRTAGELFF. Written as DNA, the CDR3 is TGTGCCAGCTCACCACCGAGGACGGCCGGGGAGCTGTTTTTT.

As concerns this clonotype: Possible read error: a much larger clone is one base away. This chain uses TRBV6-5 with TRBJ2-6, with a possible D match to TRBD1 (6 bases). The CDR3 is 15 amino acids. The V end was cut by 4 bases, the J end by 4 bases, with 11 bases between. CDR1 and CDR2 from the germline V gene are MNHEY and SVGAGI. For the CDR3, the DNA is TGTGCCAGCAGTTCCGCAGGGGACGGGGCCAACGTCCTGACTTTC. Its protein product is CASSSAGDGANVLTF.

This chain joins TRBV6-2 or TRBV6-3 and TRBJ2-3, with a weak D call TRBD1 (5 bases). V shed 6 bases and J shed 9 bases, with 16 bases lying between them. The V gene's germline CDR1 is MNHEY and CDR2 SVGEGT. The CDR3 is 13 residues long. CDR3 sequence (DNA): TGTGCCAGCAGCCAGGGCTTTCAAGGGACGCAGTATTTT. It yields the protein CASSQGFQGTQYF.

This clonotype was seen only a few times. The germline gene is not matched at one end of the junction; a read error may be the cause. In DNA form, the CDR3 reads TGTGCTAGCAGCTCCCCCTGGGAGGATGAGCAGTTCTTC. Translation gives CASSSPWEDEQFF. The chain has TRBV7-7 and TRBJ2-1, with D maybe TRBD2 (6 bases). Germline CDR1 is SSHAT and CDR2 is FNYEAQ (reference sequence). This CDR3 is 13 amino acids long.

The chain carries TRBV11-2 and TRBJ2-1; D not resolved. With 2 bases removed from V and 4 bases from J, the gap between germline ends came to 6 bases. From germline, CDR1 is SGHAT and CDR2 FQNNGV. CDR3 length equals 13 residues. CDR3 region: CASSLSHYNEQFF. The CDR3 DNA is TGTGCCAGCAGCTTAAGTCATTACAATGAGCAGTTCTTC.

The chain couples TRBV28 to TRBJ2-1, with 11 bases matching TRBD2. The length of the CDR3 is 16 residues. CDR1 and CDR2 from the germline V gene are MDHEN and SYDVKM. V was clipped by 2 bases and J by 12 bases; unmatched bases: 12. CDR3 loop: CASSLSRLAGGGGQFF. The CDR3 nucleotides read TGTGCCAGCAGTTTAAGTCGGCTAGCGGGAGGTGGTGGGCAGTTCTTC.